Detailed here is one TCR beta chain. How the authors handled the data: Estimated nucleated cell counts came from reference gene primer amplification. Only in-frame clones appear in the TCRdb table, and some are missing; sequencing was by immunoSEQ multiplex PCR. D and trimming come from the DNA, and the V and J calls and clone size come from that table. This sample has roughly 400,000 clones, with over 75% found just once. The sample belongs to a study of blood T cell repertoires in COVID-19. The wider study: From T cells, B-cell-depleted T cells, or PBMCs came the material, which was cDNA or gDNA.

Sequencing used PBMCs or T cells enriched from blood (not recorded which). This TCR came from a man under 40 who had recovered from COVID-19.

The CDR3 is CASSLSPGQGNQPQHF. DNA of the CDR3: TGTGCCAGCAGTTTATCCCCGGGACAGGGGAATCAGCCCCAGCATTTT. The V and J genes are TRBV28 and TRBJ1-5; TRBD1 matches 10 bases. CDR1 and CDR2 from the germline V gene are MDHEN and SYDVKM. J was trimmed by 4 bases and V by 1 base; bases with no gene match: 4. This CDR3 contains 16 residues.